Described below is a single TCR beta chain sequence and its context. Its specificity is unknown. Using immunoSEQ multiplex PCR, the repertoire was profiled, and TCRdb retains in-frame clones only, with some absent. Here the sample spans more than 95,000 clones, 80% to 90% being singletons. These data are taken from a study of cytomegalovirus exposure and HLA in healthy donors. Whole-study context: Both the 120 or so validation repertoires and the approximately 700 first-cohort repertoires used the same platform, as reported by a later analysis. Study-wide points: According to a subsequent analysis, TCR clusters from the first cohort were inclined to appear together in the 110 or so validation repertoires. In vitro experiments confirmed that three CMV-associated chains were specific for CMV antigens.

V dropped 8 bases and J dropped 4 bases, with 11 bases sitting between them. The CDR3 covers 12 residues. Looked up from germline, CDR1 is LNHDA and CDR2 is SQIVND (reference sequence). The TCR sequence derives from a man aged 18 to 29 in good health and CMV-seropositive. The genes are TRBV19 and TRBJ1-1; a weak D match, TRBD1 (5 bases). Sequencing was done on a sample of PBMCs. The CDR3 protein is CASGAFSTEAFF. In DNA, the CDR3 is TGTGCCAGTGGGGCCTTTAGCACTGAAGCTTTCTTT.